This T cell receptor beta chain emerged from a study of blood T cell repertoires in COVID-19. Study at large: Spain, Italy and the United States supplied samples that represented acute and convalescent COVID-19. Sample material is recorded as cDNA or gDNA derived from T cells, B-cell-depleted T cells, or PBMCs.

Germline-derived CDR1 and CDR2 are SGHTA and FQGNSA. The CDR3 is made up of 13 amino acids. Trimming cost V 3 bases and J 7 bases, with 10 bases left between them. Original data processing: Counts of nucleated cells, estimated from reference gene primer amplification, were obtained. Clones were read by immunoSEQ multiplex PCR, and TCRdb kept only the in-frame ones, dropping some. That table gives V, J and clone size, and the DNA gave D and trimming. The data contain about 140,000 clones, 70% to 80% of them singletons. Sequences were obtained from peripheral blood. The chain employs TRBV7-2 and TRBJ1-5; no definite D call. The clonotype comes from a woman aged 50 to 60 with active or convalescent COVID-19. CDR3 amino acids: CASSFMGGQPQHF. The DNA for the CDR3 is TGTGCCAGCAGCTTTATGGGAGGCCAGCCCCAGCATTTT.